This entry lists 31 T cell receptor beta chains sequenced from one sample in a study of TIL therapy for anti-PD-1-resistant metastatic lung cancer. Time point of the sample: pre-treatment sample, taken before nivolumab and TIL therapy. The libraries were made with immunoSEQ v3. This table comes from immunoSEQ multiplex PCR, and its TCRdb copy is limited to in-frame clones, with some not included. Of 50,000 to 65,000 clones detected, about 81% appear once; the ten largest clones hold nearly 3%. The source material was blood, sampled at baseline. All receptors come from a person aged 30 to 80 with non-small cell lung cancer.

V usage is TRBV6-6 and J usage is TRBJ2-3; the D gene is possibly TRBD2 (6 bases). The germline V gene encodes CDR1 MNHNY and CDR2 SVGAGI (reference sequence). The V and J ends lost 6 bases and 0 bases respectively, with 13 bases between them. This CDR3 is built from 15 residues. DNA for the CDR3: TGTGCCAGCAGCTACGGGACTCCTAGCACAGATACGCAGTATTTT. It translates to CASSYGTPSTDTQYF.

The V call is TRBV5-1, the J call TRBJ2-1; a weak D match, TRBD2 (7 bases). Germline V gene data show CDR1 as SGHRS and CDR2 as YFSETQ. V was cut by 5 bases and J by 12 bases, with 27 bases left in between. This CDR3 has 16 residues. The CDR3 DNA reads TGCGCCAGCAGTAGGGGGAGGGGGGGGGACTACCCTGGGCAGTTCTTC. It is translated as CASSRGRGGDYPGQFF.

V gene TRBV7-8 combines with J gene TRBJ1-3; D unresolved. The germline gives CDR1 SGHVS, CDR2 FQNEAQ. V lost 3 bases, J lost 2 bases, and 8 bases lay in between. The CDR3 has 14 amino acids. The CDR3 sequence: CASSFRIAGNTIYF. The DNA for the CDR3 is TGTGCCAGCAGCTTCAGAATTGCTGGAAACACCATATATTTT.

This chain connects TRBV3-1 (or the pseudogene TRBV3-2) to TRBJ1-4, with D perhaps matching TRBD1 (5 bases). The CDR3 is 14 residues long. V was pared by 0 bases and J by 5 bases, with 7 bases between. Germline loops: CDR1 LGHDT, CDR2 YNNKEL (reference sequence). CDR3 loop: CASSQEGLNEKLFF. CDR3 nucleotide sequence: TGTGCCAGCAGCCAAGAGGGACTAAATGAAAAACTGTTTTTT.

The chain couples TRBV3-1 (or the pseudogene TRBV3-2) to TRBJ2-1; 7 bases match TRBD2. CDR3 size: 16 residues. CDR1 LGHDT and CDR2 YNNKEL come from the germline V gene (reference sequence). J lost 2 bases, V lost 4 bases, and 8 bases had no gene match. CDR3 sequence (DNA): TGTGCCAGCAGCCCAGACGGGAGGCCACCCTACAATGAGCAGTTCTTC. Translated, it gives CASSPDGRPPYNEQFF.

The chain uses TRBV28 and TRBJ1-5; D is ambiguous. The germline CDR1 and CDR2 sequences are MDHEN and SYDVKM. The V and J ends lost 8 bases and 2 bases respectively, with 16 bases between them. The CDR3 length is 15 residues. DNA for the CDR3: TGTGCCAGCCTCCGGAATGAGGTCGGCAATCAGCCCCAGCATTTT. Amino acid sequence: CASLRNEVGNQPQHF.

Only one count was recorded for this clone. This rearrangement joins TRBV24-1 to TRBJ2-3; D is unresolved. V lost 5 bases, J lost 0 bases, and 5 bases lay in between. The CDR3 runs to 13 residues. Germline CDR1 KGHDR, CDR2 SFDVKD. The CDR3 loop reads CATSGQSTDTQYF. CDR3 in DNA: TGTGCCACCAGTGGCCAGAGCACAGATACGCAGTATTTT.

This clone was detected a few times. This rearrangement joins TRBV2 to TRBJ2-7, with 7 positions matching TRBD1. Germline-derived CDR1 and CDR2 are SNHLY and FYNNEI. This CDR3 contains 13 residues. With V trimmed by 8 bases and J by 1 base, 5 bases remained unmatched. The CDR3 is CASGADRSYEQYF. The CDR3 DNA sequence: TGTGCCAGCGGTGCGGACAGGTCCTACGAGCAGTACTTC. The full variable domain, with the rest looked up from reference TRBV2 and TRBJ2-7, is EPEVTQTPSHQVTQMGQEVILRCVPISNHLYFYWYRQILGQKVEFLVSFYNNEISEKSEIFDDQFSVERPDGSNFTLKIRSTKLEDSAMYFCASGADRSYEQYFGPGTRLTVT.

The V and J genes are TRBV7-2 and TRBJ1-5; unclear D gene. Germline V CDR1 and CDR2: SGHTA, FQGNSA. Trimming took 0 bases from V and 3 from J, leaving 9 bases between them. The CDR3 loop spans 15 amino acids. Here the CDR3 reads CASSLAPNTNQPQHF. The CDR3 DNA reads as TGTGCCAGCAGCTTAGCGCCCAATACCAATCAGCCCCAGCATTTT.

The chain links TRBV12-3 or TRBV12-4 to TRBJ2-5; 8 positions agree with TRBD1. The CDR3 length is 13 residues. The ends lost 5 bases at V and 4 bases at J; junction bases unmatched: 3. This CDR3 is CASSPGTGETQYF. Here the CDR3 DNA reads TGTGCCAGCAGTCCGGGGACAGGAGAGACCCAGTACTTC.

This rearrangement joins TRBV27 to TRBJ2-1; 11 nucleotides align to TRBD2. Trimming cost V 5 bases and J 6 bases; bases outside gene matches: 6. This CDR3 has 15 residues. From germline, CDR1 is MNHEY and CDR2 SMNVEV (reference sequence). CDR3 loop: CASSPRLAGLNEQFF. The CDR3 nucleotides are TGTGCCAGCAGTCCTCGACTAGCGGGACTCAATGAGCAGTTCTTC.

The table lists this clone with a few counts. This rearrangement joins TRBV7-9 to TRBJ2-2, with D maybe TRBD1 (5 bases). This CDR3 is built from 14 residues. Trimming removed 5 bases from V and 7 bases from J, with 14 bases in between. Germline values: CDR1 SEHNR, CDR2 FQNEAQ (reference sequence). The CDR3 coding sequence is TGTGCCAGCAGCCAATCAGGGATTGTCGGGGAGCTGTTTTTT. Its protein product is CASSQSGIVGELFF. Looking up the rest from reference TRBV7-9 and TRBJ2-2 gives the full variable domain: DTGVSQNPRHKITKRGQNVTFRCDPISEHNRLYWYRQTLGQGPEFLTYFQNEAQLEKSRLLSDRFSAERPKGSFSTLEIQRTEQGDSAMYLCASSQSGIVGELFFGEGSRLTVL.

The CDR3 DNA reads TGTGCCAGTAAGGGGCAGGTCCCGAATTCACCCCTCCACTTT. Amino acid sequence: CASKGQVPNSPLHF. V and J are TRBV19 and TRBJ1-6; a possible D gene is TRBD1 (5 bases). This CDR3 has 14 amino acids. The V gene's germline CDR1 is LNHDA and CDR2 SQIVND (reference sequence). V was pared by 7 bases and J by 7 bases, with 14 bases between.

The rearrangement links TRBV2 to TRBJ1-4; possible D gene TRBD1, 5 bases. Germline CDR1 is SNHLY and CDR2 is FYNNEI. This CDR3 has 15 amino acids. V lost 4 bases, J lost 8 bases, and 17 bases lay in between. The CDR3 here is CASSGFAGPIEKLFF. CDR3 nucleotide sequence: TGTGCCAGCAGTGGTTTTGCGGGGCCCATCGAAAAACTGTTTTTT. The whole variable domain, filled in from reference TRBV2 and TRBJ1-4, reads EPEVTQTPSHQVTQMGQEVILRCVPISNHLYFYWYRQILGQKVEFLVSFYNNEISEKSEIFDDQFSVERPDGSNFTLKIRSTKLEDSAMYFCASSGFAGPIEKLFFGSGTQLSVL.

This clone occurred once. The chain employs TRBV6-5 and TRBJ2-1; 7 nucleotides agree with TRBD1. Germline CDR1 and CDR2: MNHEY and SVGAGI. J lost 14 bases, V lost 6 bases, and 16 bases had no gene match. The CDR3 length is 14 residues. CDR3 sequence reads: CASSTTGSELVKFF. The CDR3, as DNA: TGTGCCAGCAGCACGACAGGGTCCGAGTTAGTAAAGTTCTTC.

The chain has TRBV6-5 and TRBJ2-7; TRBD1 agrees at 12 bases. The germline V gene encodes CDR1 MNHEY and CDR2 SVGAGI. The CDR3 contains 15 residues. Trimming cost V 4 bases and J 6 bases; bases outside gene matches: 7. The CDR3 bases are TGTGCCAGCAGTTCCGGGACAGGGGGCATTTCCGAGCAGTACTTC. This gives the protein CASSSGTGGISEQYF.

The CDR3 sequence is CASSLNAFGGSYNEQFF. In DNA, the CDR3 is TGTGCCAGCAGCTTAAATGCCTTCGGGGGCAGCTACAATGAGCAGTTCTTC. This chain joins TRBV7-6 and TRBJ2-1, with D tentatively TRBD1 or TRBD2 (6 bases each). The V gene lost 2 bases and the J gene lost 3 bases, with 17 bases spanning the gap. Germline assignment: CDR1 SGHVS and CDR2 FNYEAQ. This CDR3 has 17 amino acids.

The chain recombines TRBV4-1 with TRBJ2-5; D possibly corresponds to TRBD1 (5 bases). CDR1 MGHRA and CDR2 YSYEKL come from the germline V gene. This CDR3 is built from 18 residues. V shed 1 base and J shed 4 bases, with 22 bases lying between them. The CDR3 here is CASSQGRGYPTVRETQYF. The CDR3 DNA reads TGCGCCAGCAGCCAAGGCCGCGGTTACCCGACAGTGCGAGAGACCCAGTACTTC.

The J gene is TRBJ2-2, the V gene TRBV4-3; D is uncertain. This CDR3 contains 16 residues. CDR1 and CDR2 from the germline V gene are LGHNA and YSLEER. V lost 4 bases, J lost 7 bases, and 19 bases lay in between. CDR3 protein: CASSRLGFFLDGELFF. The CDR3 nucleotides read TGCGCCAGCAGCCGATTGGGATTTTTTTTGGACGGGGAGCTGTTTTTT.

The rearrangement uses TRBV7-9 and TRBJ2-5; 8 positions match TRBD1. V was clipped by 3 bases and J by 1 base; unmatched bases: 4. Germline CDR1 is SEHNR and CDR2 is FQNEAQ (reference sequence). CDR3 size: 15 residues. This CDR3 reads CASSFRGRFQETQYF. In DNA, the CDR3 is TGTGCCAGCAGCTTCAGGGGGCGATTCCAAGAGACCCAGTACTTC. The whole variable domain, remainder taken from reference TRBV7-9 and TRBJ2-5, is DTGVSQNPRHKITKRGQNVTFRCDPISEHNRLYWYRQTLGQGPEFLTYFQNEAQLEKSRLLSDRFSAERPKGSFSTLEIQRTEQGDSAMYLCASSFRGRFQETQYFGPGTRLLVL.

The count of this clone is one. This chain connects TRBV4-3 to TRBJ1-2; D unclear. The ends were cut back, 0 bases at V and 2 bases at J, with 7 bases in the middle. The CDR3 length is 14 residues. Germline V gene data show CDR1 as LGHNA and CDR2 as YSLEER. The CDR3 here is CASSQDGGNYGYTF. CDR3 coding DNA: TGCGCCAGCAGCCAAGACGGAGGGAACTATGGCTACACCTTC.

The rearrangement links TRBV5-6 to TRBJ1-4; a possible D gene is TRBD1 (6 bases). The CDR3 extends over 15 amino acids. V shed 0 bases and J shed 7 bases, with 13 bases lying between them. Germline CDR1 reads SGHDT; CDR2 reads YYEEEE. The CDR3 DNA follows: TGTGCCAGCAGCTTGGTAATGCAGGGGAGTGAAAAACTGTTTTTT. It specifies CASSLVMQGSEKLFF.

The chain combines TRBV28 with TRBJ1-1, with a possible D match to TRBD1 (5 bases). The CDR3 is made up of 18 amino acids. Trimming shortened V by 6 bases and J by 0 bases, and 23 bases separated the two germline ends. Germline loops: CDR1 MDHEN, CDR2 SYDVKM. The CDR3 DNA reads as TGTGCCAGCAGCAATAGGCGGCAGGGTGGGTCCATGAACACTGAAGCTTTCTTT. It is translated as CASSNRRQGGSMNTEAFF.

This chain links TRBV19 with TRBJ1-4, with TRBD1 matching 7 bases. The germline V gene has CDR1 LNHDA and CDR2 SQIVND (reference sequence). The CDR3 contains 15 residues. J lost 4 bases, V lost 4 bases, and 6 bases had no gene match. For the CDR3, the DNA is TGTGCCAGTAGTAGACCTGGGACAGTTAATGAAAAACTGTTTTTT. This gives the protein CASSRPGTVNEKLFF.

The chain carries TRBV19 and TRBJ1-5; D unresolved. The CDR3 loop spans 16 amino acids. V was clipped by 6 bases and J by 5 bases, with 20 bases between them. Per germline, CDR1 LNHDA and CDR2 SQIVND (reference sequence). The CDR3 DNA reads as TGTGCCAGTAGGACAATAGGCCCAGACTTTTATCAGCCCCAGCATTTT. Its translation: CASRTIGPDFYQPQHF.

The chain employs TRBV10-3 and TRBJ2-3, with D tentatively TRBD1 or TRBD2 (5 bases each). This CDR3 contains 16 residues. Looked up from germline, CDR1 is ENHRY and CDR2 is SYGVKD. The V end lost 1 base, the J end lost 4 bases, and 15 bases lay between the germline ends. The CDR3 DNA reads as TGTGCCATCAGTGAGTGGGGACCAACTCGGCCAGATACGCAGTATTTT. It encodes CAISEWGPTRPDTQYF.

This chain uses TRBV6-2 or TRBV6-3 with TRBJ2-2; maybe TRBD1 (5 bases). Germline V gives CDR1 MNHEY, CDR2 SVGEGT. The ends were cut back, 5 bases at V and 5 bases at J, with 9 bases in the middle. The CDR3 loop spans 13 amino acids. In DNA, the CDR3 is TGTGCCAGCAGTCCAGGGTATACCGGGGAGCTGTTTTTT. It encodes CASSPGYTGELFF.

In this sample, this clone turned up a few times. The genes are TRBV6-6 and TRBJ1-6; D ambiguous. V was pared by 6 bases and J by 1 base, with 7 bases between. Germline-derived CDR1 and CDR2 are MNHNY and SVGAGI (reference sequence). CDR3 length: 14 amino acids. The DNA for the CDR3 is TGTGCCAGCAGGTCTGGGTCCTATAATTCACCCCTCCACTTT. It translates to CASRSGSYNSPLHF.

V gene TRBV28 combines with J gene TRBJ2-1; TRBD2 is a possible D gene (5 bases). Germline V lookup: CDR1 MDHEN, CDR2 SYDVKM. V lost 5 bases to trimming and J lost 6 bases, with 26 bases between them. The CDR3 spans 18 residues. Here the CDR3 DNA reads TGTGCCAGCAGTCCCAATGTCCTAGGGAGCTTTGTTGGCAATGAGCAGTTCTTC. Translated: CASSPNVLGSFVGNEQFF.

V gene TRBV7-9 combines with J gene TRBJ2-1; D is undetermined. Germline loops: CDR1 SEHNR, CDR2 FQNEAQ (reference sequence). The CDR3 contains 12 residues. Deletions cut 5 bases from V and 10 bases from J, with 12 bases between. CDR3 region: CASSDDLLEQFF. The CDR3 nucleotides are TGTGCCAGCAGCGACGACTTGTTGGAGCAGTTCTTC.

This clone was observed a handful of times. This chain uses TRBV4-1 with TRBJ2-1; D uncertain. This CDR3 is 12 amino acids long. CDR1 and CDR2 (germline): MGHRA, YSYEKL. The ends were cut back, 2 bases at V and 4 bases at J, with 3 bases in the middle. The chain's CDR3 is CASSQNYNEQFF. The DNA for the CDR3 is TGCGCCAGCAGCCAAAATTACAATGAGCAGTTCTTC.